This TCR beta chain is from a study of T cell clones after liver transplantation. Study-level information: Three of the eight recipients were HCV-positive; the rest had non-autoimmune, non-viral transplant indications.

Assay used: immunoSEQ multiplex PCR; TCRdb lists only in-frame clones, some missing. The sample lists tens of thousands of clones, 80% seen once, with about 0.79% in the top ten. Thawed unstimulated PBMCs were FACS-sorted by CD3, CD4 and CD8 into two populations. CDR1 SGDLS and CDR2 YYNGEE come from the germline V gene. The CDR3 covers 17 residues. V was shortened by 6 bases and J by 4 bases, with 25 bases between the two germline ends. This clonotype originated in a human patient who received a liver transplant. The graft donor may have given rise to some T cells. The input for sequencing was CD4+ T cells from blood, taken 12 months after liver transplant. The rearrangement uses TRBV9 and TRBJ1-2; maybe TRBD1 (5 bases). The CDR3 region is CASTLLLGGRSPYGYTF. The CDR3, as DNA: TGTGCCAGCACCCTCCTGCTCGGGGGAAGGTCTCCCTATGGCTACACCTTC.